The TCR beta chain under discussion was sequenced for a study of blood T cell repertoires in COVID-19. Overall study context: Material from acute and convalescent COVID-19 was sourced from the United States, Italy and Spain. Sample material is recorded as cDNA or gDNA derived from T cells, B-cell-depleted T cells, or PBMCs.

The germline CDR1 and CDR2 sequences are SNHLY and FYNNEI. The germline V and J ends were trimmed by 1 base and 0 bases, with 4 bases remaining between them. CDR3 length: 14 amino acids. Original data processing: Estimates of nucleated cell counts were drawn from the amplification of reference gene primers. Some clones are missing from TCRdb's copy, which holds only in-frame ones; the method was immunoSEQ multiplex PCR. The V and J calls and clone size come from that table; D and trimming were worked out from the DNA. The repertoire holds approximately 110,000 clones, around 64% seen once, with approximately 0.79% in the top ten.

Sequenced: peripheral blood. This clonotype was obtained from a human donor with acute or convalescent COVID-19. The donor label of this sample is uncertain. V gene TRBV2 combines with J gene TRBJ1-5; D is uncertain. CDR3 coding DNA: TGTGCCAGCAGTGAAGTGTATAGCAATCAGCCCCAGCATTTT. Translation gives CASSEVYSNQPQHF. The whole variable domain, filled in from reference TRBV2 and TRBJ1-5, reads EPEVTQTPSHQVTQMGQEVILRCVPISNHLYFYWYRQILGQKVEFLVSFYNNEISEKSEIFDDQFSVERPDGSNFTLKIRSTKLEDSAMYFCASSEVYSNQPQHFGDGTRLSIL.